The 19 T cell receptor beta chains below all came from one sample that was sequenced in a study of T-cell reconstitution after alpha-beta-depleted transplantation in children. The authors prepared the TCRbeta library with unique molecular identifiers. TCRdb fed the PCR reads into MiXCR, producing one record per CDR3 protein. The data contain roughly 500,000 distinct CDR3 sequences, about 33% of them singletons. Sequenced here: PBMCs from the stem cell graft donor, sampled from the stem cell graft. These receptors came from a human donor who donated a stem cell graft to a child with aplastic anemia.

The J gene is TRBJ1-2, the V gene TRBV10-2; D gene uncertain. V was trimmed by 7 bases and J by 8 bases, leaving 17 bases between them. The CDR3 totals 13 residues. Germline V gene data show CDR1 as WSHSY and CDR2 as SAAADI. The CDR3 loop reads CASKTLTSFGYTF. CDR3 sequence (DNA): TGCGCCAGCAAAACCCTCACCAGTTTCGGCTACACCTTC.

This clonotype appeared a few times. The genes are TRBV20-1 and TRBJ1-5; D may be TRBD1 (5 bases). The CDR3 runs 14 residues. Germline V gene lookup returns CDR1 DFQATT and CDR2 SNEGSKA (reference sequence). V dropped 0 bases and J dropped 7 bases, with 13 bases sitting between them. The CDR3 DNA sequence: TGCAGTGCTAGAGATCCCGGCAGGGCCCAGCCCCAGCATTTT. This translates into CSARDPGRAQPQHF.

The gene calls are TRBV5-1 and TRBJ1-6; the D is unclear. The CDR3 totals 15 residues. V was pared by 4 bases and J by 7 bases, with 15 bases between. CDR1 is SGHRS, CDR2 YFSETQ, per germline. CDR3 in DNA: TGCGCCAGCAGCAAGGACCGAAGCACGAATTCACCCCTCCACTTT. This encodes CASSKDRSTNSPLHF.

This clonotype has a handful of counts. The chain carries TRBV5-1 and TRBJ2-5, with D uncertain. V was cut by 0 bases and J by 2 bases, with 11 bases left in between. The CDR3 has 15 residues. Germline CDR1 SGHRS, CDR2 YFSETQ. The DNA for the CDR3 is TGCGCCAGCAGCTTGGACGTGGCTCCACAAGAGACCCAGTACTTC. Residues: CASSLDVAPQETQYF. Using reference TRBV5-1 and TRBJ2-5 for the parts outside the CDR3, the full variable domain is KAGVTQTPRYLIKTRGQQVTLSCSPISGHRSVSWYQQTPGQGLQFLFEYFSETQRNKGNFPGRFSGRQFSNSRSEMNVSTLELGDSALYLCASSLDVAPQETQYFGPGTRLLVL.

This chain joins TRBV13 and TRBJ2-1; 10 nucleotides line up with TRBD2. Germline lookup yields CDR1 PRHDT and CDR2 FYEKMQ (reference sequence). The V segment lost 5 bases and the J segment 10 bases; nucleotides outside the gene matches: 11. The CDR3 runs to 15 residues. This CDR3 is CASSVGSGRAREQFF. CDR3 sequence (DNA): TGTGCCAGCAGCGTGGGCAGCGGGAGGGCCCGGGAGCAGTTCTTC.

In DNA, the CDR3 is TGTGCCAGCAGCCCGACCCCCCGGGACCAAGAGACCCAGTACTTC. Its translation: CASSPTPRDQETQYF. V usage is TRBV7-9 and J usage is TRBJ2-5; D call uncertain. Trimming took off 5 bases at V and 0 bases at J, with 13 bases between the two ends. CDR1 SEHNR and CDR2 FQNEAQ come from the germline V gene (reference sequence). This CDR3 spans 15 amino acids.

V gene TRBV11-1 combines with J gene TRBJ2-6; D is perhaps TRBD1 (6 bases). Between the trimmed V and J ends, which lost 5 bases and 0 bases, there was a span of 17 bases. Germline CDR1 reads SGHAT; CDR2 reads FQDESV (reference sequence). This CDR3 contains 18 residues. The DNA for the CDR3 is TGTGCCAGCAGCGCGCGACAGGAGCGACTCTCTGGGGCCAACGTCCTGACTTTC. Translation: CASSARQERLSGANVLTF.

V gene TRBV12-3 or TRBV12-4 combines with J gene TRBJ2-5, with D tentatively TRBD2 (5 bases). This CDR3 has 14 residues. V shed 2 bases and J shed 5 bases, with 12 bases lying between them. In nucleotides, the CDR3 is TGTGCCAGCAGTTTAATCTTCGAGGGTGAGACCCAGTACTTC. It is translated as CASSLIFEGETQYF.

CDR3 in amino acids: CASSPNFLGREAYNEQFF. The DNA for the CDR3 is TGTGCCAGCTCACCTAACTTCTTGGGGCGGGAGGCCTACAATGAGCAGTTCTTC. This rearrangement joins TRBV18 to TRBJ2-1, with TRBD2 identical over 8 bases. Germline V lookup: CDR1 KGHSH, CDR2 LQKENI. The CDR3 has 18 residues. The trim removed 3 bases at V and 2 bases at J, leaving 12 bases unmatched.

The CDR3: CASGRDRTYEQYV. The CDR3 bases are TGTGCCAGCGGCCGGGACAGAACCTACGAGCAGTACGTC. The rearrangement uses TRBV6-2 or TRBV6-3 and TRBJ2-7; 7 nucleotides align to TRBD1. The V gene end was trimmed by 8 bases and the J gene end by 2 bases; junction bases not matched to a gene: 6. Germline V lookup: CDR1 MNHEY, CDR2 SVGEGT. The CDR3 consists of 13 residues.

This clonotype was picked up a small number of times. The chain uses TRBV6-2 or TRBV6-3 and TRBJ2-5; possibly TRBD2 for D (5 bases). The CDR3 has 15 amino acids. V lost 4 bases and J 0 bases, leaving 12 bases between the germline ends. Per germline, CDR1 MNHEY and CDR2 SVGEGT. The CDR3 reads CASSSQTMYQETQYF. CDR3 coding DNA: TGTGCCAGCAGTTCCCAGACTATGTACCAAGAGACCCAGTACTTC.

Only a few counts were recorded for this clonotype. CDR3 amino acids: CASSPYRLGEQFF. The CDR3 DNA sequence: TGTGCCAGCAGTCCGTATCGTCTGGGAGAGCAGTTCTTC. The genes are TRBV12-3 or TRBV12-4 and TRBJ2-1; D remains ambiguous. This CDR3 is 13 amino acids long. Trimming took off 5 bases at V and 10 bases at J, with 15 bases between the two ends.

This chain uses TRBV7-2 with TRBJ1-2, with D perhaps matching TRBD1 (5 bases). The germline V gene has CDR1 SGHTA and CDR2 FQGNSA. The length of the CDR3 is 13 residues. Trimming removed 3 bases from V and 5 bases from J, with 10 bases in between. The DNA for the CDR3 is TGTGCCAGCAGCTTGACAGCTCCTTATGGCTACACCTTC. This encodes CASSLTAPYGYTF.

The chain combines TRBV7-8 with TRBJ2-1; tentative D call: TRBD2 (5 bases). The germline V gene encodes CDR1 SGHVS and CDR2 FQNEAQ. This CDR3 is 10 amino acids long. Trimming left V 5 bases short and J 12 bases short, with 8 bases between. CDR3 protein: CASSAGSQFF. CDR3 DNA sequence: TGTGCCAGCAGCGCGGGCTCGCAGTTCTTC.

In the case of this clonotype: One end of the junction is discordant with germline, which a read error may explain. The chain uses TRBV20-1 and TRBJ2-1; a weak D match, TRBD2 (5 bases). This CDR3 has 14 amino acids. Per germline, CDR1 DFQATT and CDR2 SNEGSKA (reference sequence). CDR3 sequence (DNA): TGCAATGCTCGGAAAGCGGACTCGAACAATGAGCAGTTCTTC. It specifies CNARKADSNNEQFF.

This sequence joins TRBV12-3 or TRBV12-4 and TRBJ2-1, with no clear D. The CDR3 sequence is 14 residues long. V lost 1 base and J 9 bases, leaving 13 bases between the germline ends. The CDR3 region has the DNA TGTGCCAGCAGTTTAGGGAATTTCGAAGGTGAGCAGTTCTTC. Encoded protein: CASSLGNFEGEQFF.

Sample share makes this clonotype medium-sized. This chain links TRBV29-1 with TRBJ1-1; 7 nucleotides align to TRBD1. Germline CDR1 is SQVTM and CDR2 is ANQGSEA. V lost 6 bases, J lost 7 bases, and 8 bases stayed unmatched. The CDR3 contains 12 residues. CDR3 DNA sequence: TGCAGCGTGACCCCAGGGGGTATTGAAGCTTTCTTT. It translates to CSVTPGGIEAFF.

V usage is TRBV15 and J usage is TRBJ1-2; 9 bases are shared with TRBD1. V gave up 0 bases and J gave up 8 bases; unmatched junction bases: 4. CDR1 and CDR2 from the germline V gene are LNHNV and YYDKDF (reference sequence). The CDR3 consists of 14 residues. The CDR3 protein is CATSRDGDRDGYTF. The CDR3 coding sequence is TGTGCCACCAGCAGAGACGGGGACAGGGACGGCTACACCTTC.

The CDR3 protein is CASASVSSTDTQYF. CDR3 nucleotides: TGTGCCAGCGCATCAGTCTCTAGCACAGATACGCAGTATTTT. The V and J genes are TRBV12-3 or TRBV12-4 and TRBJ2-3; D gene unclear. V shed 8 bases and J shed 0 bases, with 12 bases lying between them. CDR3 length: 14 residues.